The 16 T cell receptor beta chains below were found in one sample sequenced in a study of neurological immune-mediated disorders. Time point here: longitudinal time-point 3. TCRdb fed the 5' RACE reads into MiXCR, producing one record per CDR3 protein. The table lists 85,000 to 110,000 distinct CDR3 sequences, 10% to 12% of them singletons. Source material: PBMCs. These receptors were obtained from a female donor with HTLV-1-associated myelopathy (HAM/TSP).

The chain links TRBV6-1 to TRBJ2-3; 12 bases map to TRBD2. The V and J ends lost 8 bases and 3 bases, in that order; junction bases with no gene match: 3. The CDR3 extends over 14 amino acids. Germline V gene lookup returns CDR1 MNHNS and CDR2 SASEGT. The CDR3 coding sequence is TGTGCCAGCCAAACTAGCGGGGGGACAGATACGCAGTATTTT. It translates to CASQTSGGTDTQYF.

This clonotype was counted ten times or more. This chain uses TRBV7-2 with TRBJ1-4; 10 bases are shared with TRBD1. Trimming cost V 8 bases and J 6 bases; bases outside gene matches: 3. The germline V gene encodes CDR1 SGHTA and CDR2 FQGNSA. This CDR3 has 13 residues. The CDR3 is CASSGTGDEKLFF. For the CDR3, the DNA is TGTGCCAGCTCAGGGACAGGGGATGAAAAACTGTTTTTT.

This clonotype has a count of ten or more. This CDR3 is CASSPINDRKGKPQHF. In DNA, the CDR3 is TGTGCCAGCAGCCCGATAAATGACAGGAAGGGCAAGCCCCAGCATTTT. V gene TRBV7-2 combines with J gene TRBJ1-5; a possible D gene is TRBD1 (6 bases). Per the germline V gene, CDR1 is SGHTA and CDR2 is FQGNSA. This CDR3 region has 16 residues. With 5 bases removed from V and 8 bases from J, the gap between germline ends came to 22 bases.

Many counts were recorded for this clonotype. This chain uses TRBV20-1 with TRBJ1-2; D might be TRBD1 (5 bases). Trimming stripped 3 bases from V and 5 bases from J, with 22 bases between. In germline, CDR1 is DFQATT, CDR2 SNEGSKA (reference sequence). The CDR3 is made up of 16 amino acids. The CDR3 DNA follows: TGCAGTGCTAGCAATAATTTTATGGGGGGTGTGTATGGCTACACCTTC. Protein: CSASNNFMGGVYGYTF.

This clonotype ranks as medium-sized (0.01 to 0.1%). The chain couples TRBV11-2 to TRBJ2-7, with D unresolved. Germline-derived CDR1 and CDR2 are SGHAT and FQNNGV. The CDR3 loop spans 13 amino acids. The V gene lost 2 bases and the J gene lost 2 bases, with 7 bases spanning the gap. This chain's CDR3 is CASSLMAAYEQYF. The CDR3 nucleotides are TGTGCCAGCAGCTTAATGGCGGCCTACGAGCAGTACTTC.

This clonotype was found many times. The CDR3 DNA sequence: TGTGCCAGCAGTTTAGATTCAGGCAGGGGGAGCGGCTACACCTTC. Residues: CASSLDSGRGSGYTF. The V and J genes are TRBV12-3 or TRBV12-4 and TRBJ1-2, with 7 bases matching TRBD1. After removal of 1 base from V and 8 bases from J, the junction contained 10 bases not matched to a gene. The CDR3 has 15 residues.

By proportion, this clonotype is medium-sized. The CDR3 bases are TGTGCCAGCAGCATCGGACTAGAGCTGTTTTTT. Protein product: CASSIGLELFF. This chain joins TRBV11-2 and TRBJ2-2; D possibly corresponds to TRBD2 (6 bases). Looked up from germline, CDR1 is SGHAT and CDR2 is FQNNGV. The CDR3 consists of 11 residues. V was cut by 5 bases and J by 11 bases, with 9 bases left in between.

Many counts were recorded for this clonotype. This chain uses TRBV7-3 with TRBJ2-2, with D hard to call. Germline V lookup: CDR1 SGHTA, CDR2 FQGTGA. V gave up 0 bases and J gave up 6 bases, with 2 bases separating them. The CDR3 is made up of 12 amino acids. CDR3 region: CASSLTPGELFF. The CDR3 coding sequence is TGTGCCAGCAGCTTAACTCCCGGGGAGCTGTTTTTT.

This clonotype was detected many times. J is TRBJ2-3 and V is TRBV18; D is ambiguous. The ends were cut back, 3 bases at V and 2 bases at J, with 9 bases in the middle. Germline V gene lookup returns CDR1 KGHSH and CDR2 LQKENI. This CDR3 is 14 amino acids long. The CDR3 loop reads CASSPGPNTDTQYF. The CDR3 nucleotides read TGTGCCAGCTCACCCGGGCCAAACACAGATACGCAGTATTTT.

In its sample, this clonotype was seen a few times. The chain is built from TRBV5-1 and TRBJ2-2; D assignment may be TRBD1 or TRBD2 (5 bases each). The V gene lost 2 bases and the J gene lost 5 bases, with 16 bases spanning the gap. Germline V gene data show CDR1 as SGHRS and CDR2 as YFSETQ. This CDR3 spans 16 amino acids. CDR3 loop: CASSFRDPARTGELFF. CDR3 DNA: TGCGCCAGCAGCTTTCGGGACCCAGCGAGGACCGGGGAGCTGTTTTTT. The variable domain in full, completed from reference TRBV5-1 and TRBJ2-2, reads KAGVTQTPRYLIKTRGQQVTLSCSPISGHRSVSWYQQTPGQGLQFLFEYFSETQRNKGNFPGRFSGRQFSNSRSEMNVSTLELGDSALYLCASSFRDPARTGELFFGEGSRLTVL.

This clonotype was seen many times. The chain has TRBV10-1 and TRBJ2-5, with D perhaps matching TRBD2 (6 bases). V lost 4 bases, J lost 7 bases, and 16 bases lay in between. Germline CDR1 reads WNHNN; CDR2 reads SYGVQD (reference sequence). This CDR3 is 14 amino acids long. Here the CDR3 reads CASSGTAGSGTQYF. The DNA of the CDR3 is TGCGCCAGCAGTGGGACTGCGGGGTCAGGGACCCAGTACTTC.

The table lists this clonotype with many counts. CDR3 sequence (DNA): TGTGCCACCAGTGACGCGACAACTCCAAGATACAATGAGCAGTTCTTC. Protein sequence: CATSDATTPRYNEQFF. The chain carries TRBV24-1 and TRBJ2-1; D is ambiguous. CDR3 length: 16 residues. Trimming took off 4 bases at V and 4 bases at J, with 16 bases between the two ends. CDR1 and CDR2 (germline): KGHDR, SFDVKD.

This clonotype showed up many times. V usage is TRBV12-3 or TRBV12-4 and J usage is TRBJ2-5; 8 bases fit TRBD1. The CDR3 length is 13 residues. V lost 6 bases, J lost 5 bases, and 5 bases stayed unmatched. Here the CDR3 reads CASSDRGWETQYF. The DNA for the CDR3 is TGTGCCAGCAGCGACAGGGGTTGGGAGACCCAGTACTTC.

Note on this clonotype: A much larger clonotype is one base distant, so this may be a read error. The CDR3 does not close with the conserved phenylalanine or tryptophan, likely indicating a read error. The gene calls are TRBV20-1 and TRBJ2-7; D ambiguous. The CDR3 is 13 amino acids. V lost 5 bases, J lost 3 bases, and 14 bases lay in between. From germline, CDR1 is DFQATT and CDR2 SNEGSKA (reference sequence). This CDR3 is CSAGRTLGYEQYL. The DNA of the CDR3 is TGCAGTGCTGGTCGGACCCTCGGCTACGAGCAGTACTTA.

This clonotype was counted many times. The V call is TRBV2, the J call TRBJ2-5; 8 positions agree with TRBD2. Germline V gene lookup returns CDR1 SNHLY and CDR2 FYNNEI. V shed 4 bases, J shed 3 bases, and the junction held 10 bases outside the gene matches. CDR3 length equals 16 residues. CDR3 nucleotides: TGTGCCAGCAGTGCTCCTCGGGCAGCGGGGGAAGAGACCCAGTACTTC. Translating gives CASSAPRAAGEETQYF. Looking up the rest from reference TRBV2 and TRBJ2-5 gives the full variable domain: EPEVTQTPSHQVTQMGQEVILRCVPISNHLYFYWYRQILGQKVEFLVSFYNNEISEKSEIFDDQFSVERPDGSNFTLKIRSTKLEDSAMYFCASSAPRAAGEETQYFGPGTRLLVL.

This clonotype was detected ten times or more. The CDR3 DNA reads TGTGCCATCAGTGGGCTAGCGGGTTCCTACAATGAGCAGTTCTTC. It codes for CAISGLAGSYNEQFF. The chain combines TRBV10-3 with TRBJ2-1, with TRBD2 matching over 8 bases. Looked up from germline, CDR1 is ENHRY and CDR2 is SYGVKD. V dropped 4 bases and J dropped 1; count of bases not matched to a gene: 3. This CDR3 has 15 residues.